This T cell receptor beta chain was obtained from a study of memory CD4+ T cells and cytomegalovirus serostatus. With regard to this clone: Its antigen is unidentified.

Overall study findings and caveats: CMV serostatus prediction reached median AUC about 0.95, or 0.9 with US-trained model.

Germline CDR1 is LNHDA and CDR2 is SQIVND (reference sequence). V gave up 6 bases and J gave up 4 bases, with 13 bases separating them. The CDR3 is made up of 14 amino acids. In the source study's methods: Out-of-frame sequences were removed, leaving 2 million to 2.5 million distinct TCRbeta sequences. The data were produced by immunoSEQ multiplex PCR, yet TCRdb's version contains in-frame clones alone and is incomplete. That table supplies the V and J calls and clone size; D and trimming were determined from the DNA. The sample records about 96,000 clones, 80% being singletons. Single viable CD3+CD4+CD8-CD45RO+ cells were sorted as the memory CD4+ T cells.

This sequence was found in an adult in good health and CMV-seropositive. Sequencing was carried out using memory CD4+ T cells from blood. This chain uses TRBV19 with TRBJ1-3; possibly TRBD1 for D (5 bases). The CDR3 protein is CASSPGRAGNTIYF. In DNA form, the CDR3 reads TGTGCCAGTAGCCCAGGGCGGGCCGGAAACACCATATATTTT. The full variable domain, completed using reference TRBV19 and TRBJ1-3, is DGGITQSPKYLFRKEGQNVTLSCEQNLNHDAMYWYRQDPGQGLRLIYYSQIVNDFQKGDIAEGYSVSREKKESFPLTVTSAQKNPTAFYLCASSPGRAGNTIYFGEGSWLTVV.